Listed below are T cell receptor beta chains from one sample, sequenced in a study of blood T cell repertoires in COVID-19. Here immunoSEQ multiplex PCR was the method, and the copy in TCRdb shows in-frame clones only, minus some. Of under 300,000 clones in the sample, roughly 89% were seen once. Sequenced: peripheral blood. All receptors derive from a man aged 25 to 45 who had recovered from COVID-19. Both conserved end residues are part of each CDR3. Some rows have no size entry. The others give once, few or many, or a class for an expanded clone.

j_call,clone_size,v_call,cdr3_aa
TRBJ1-1,NA,TRBV5-1,CASSPESPGYGTEAFF
TRBJ1-5,NA,TRBV30,CAWSADRGNQPQHF
TRBJ1-6,few,TRBV5-1,CASSPSGRGSPLHF
TRBJ2-3,once,TRBV5-6,CASSPLTRETDTQYF
TRBJ2-2,NA,TRBV11-3,CASSLGPPVTGELFF
TRBJ1-6,NA,TRBV5-1,CASSLPKTDTHNSPLHF
TRBJ2-2,NA,TRBV25-1,CASSLTWGPNTGELFF
TRBJ1-2,NA,TRBV14,CASSQATGEFYGYTF
TRBJ2-7,NA,TRBV5-1,CASSLEHRSYEQYF
TRBJ2-1,NA,TRBV10-1,CASSNPGGETYNEQFF